This TCR beta chain is drawn from a study of blood T cell repertoires in COVID-19. Using immunoSEQ multiplex PCR, the repertoire was profiled, and TCRdb retains in-frame clones only, with some absent. Among tens of thousands of clones listed, around nine tenths were seen once. CDR1 is MNHEY and CDR2 is SVGAGI in the germline V gene. The CDR3 has 11 amino acids. Between the trimmed V and J ends, which lost 6 bases and 7 bases, there was a span of 9 bases. The sequence derives from a woman aged 55-70 years with COVID-19, enrolled during active disease. Sequenced material: peripheral blood. The rearrangement links TRBV6-5 to TRBJ1-1, with no clear D. The CDR3 region is CASRHRVEAFF. In nucleotides, the CDR3 is TGTGCCAGCAGACACCGTGTTGAAGCTTTCTTT.